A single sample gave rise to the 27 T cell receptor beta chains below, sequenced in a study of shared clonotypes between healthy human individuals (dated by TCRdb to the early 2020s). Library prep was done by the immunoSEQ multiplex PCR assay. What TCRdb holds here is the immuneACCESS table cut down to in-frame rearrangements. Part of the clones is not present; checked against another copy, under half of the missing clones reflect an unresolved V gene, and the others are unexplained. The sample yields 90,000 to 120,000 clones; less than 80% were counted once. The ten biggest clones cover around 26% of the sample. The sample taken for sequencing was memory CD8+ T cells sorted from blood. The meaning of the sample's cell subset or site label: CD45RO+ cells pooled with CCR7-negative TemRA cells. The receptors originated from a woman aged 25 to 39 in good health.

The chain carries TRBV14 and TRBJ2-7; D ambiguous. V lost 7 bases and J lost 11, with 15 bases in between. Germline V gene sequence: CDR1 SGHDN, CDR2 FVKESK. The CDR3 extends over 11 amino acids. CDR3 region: CASTPPSFEYF. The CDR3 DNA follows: TGTGCCAGCACACCCCCGTCGTTTGAGTACTTC.

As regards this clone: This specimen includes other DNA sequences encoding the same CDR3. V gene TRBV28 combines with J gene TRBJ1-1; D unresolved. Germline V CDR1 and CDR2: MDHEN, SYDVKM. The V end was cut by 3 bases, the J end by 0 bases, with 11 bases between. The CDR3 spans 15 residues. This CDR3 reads CASSFRVSLNTEAFF. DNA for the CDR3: TGTGCCAGCAGTTTTAGAGTAAGTTTGAACACTGAAGCTTTCTTT.

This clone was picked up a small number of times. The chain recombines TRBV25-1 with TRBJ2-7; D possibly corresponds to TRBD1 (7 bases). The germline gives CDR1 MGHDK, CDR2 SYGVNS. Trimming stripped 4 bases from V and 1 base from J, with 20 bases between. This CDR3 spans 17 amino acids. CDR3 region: CASSGVSRGTESYEQYF. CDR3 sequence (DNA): TGTGCCAGCAGTGGAGTCTCACGCGGGACAGAGTCCTACGAGCAGTACTTC.

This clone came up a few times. The CDR3, as DNA: TGTGCCAGCAGCTTATCGGGACAGTTCTACGAGCAGTACTTC. Translating gives CASSLSGQFYEQYF. The chain couples TRBV13 to TRBJ2-5; 7 nucleotides match TRBD1. The end of the DNA aligns better with TRBJ2-7, so the J call may be wrong. CDR1 is PRHDT, CDR2 FYEKMQ, per germline (reference sequence). This CDR3 is 14 amino acids long.

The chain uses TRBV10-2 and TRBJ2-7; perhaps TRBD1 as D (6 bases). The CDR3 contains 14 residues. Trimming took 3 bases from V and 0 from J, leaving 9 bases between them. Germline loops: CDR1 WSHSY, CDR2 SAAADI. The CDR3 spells CASSEQGPSYEQYF. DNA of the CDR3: TGCGCCAGCAGTGAACAGGGCCCCTCCTACGAGCAGTACTTC.

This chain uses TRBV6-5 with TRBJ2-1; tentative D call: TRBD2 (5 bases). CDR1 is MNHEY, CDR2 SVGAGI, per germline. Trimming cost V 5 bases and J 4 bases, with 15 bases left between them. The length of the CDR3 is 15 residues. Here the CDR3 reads CASSPLERLYNEQFF. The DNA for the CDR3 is TGTGCCAGCAGTCCGCTAGAGCGGTTATACAATGAGCAGTTCTTC.

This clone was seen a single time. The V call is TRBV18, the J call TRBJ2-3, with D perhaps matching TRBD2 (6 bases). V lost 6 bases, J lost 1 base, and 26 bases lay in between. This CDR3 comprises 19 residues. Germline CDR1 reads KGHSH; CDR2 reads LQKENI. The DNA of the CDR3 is TGTGCCAGCTCCCCTATTCTCCTAAAAACTAGGAGGGGCACAGATACGCAGTATTTT. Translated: CASSPILLKTRRGTDTQYF.

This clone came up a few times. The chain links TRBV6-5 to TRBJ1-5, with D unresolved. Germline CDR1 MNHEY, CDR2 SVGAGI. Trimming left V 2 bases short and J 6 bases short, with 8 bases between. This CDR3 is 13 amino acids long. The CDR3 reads CASSYGERQPQHF. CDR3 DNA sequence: TGTGCCAGCAGTTACGGTGAGCGTCAGCCCCAGCATTTT.

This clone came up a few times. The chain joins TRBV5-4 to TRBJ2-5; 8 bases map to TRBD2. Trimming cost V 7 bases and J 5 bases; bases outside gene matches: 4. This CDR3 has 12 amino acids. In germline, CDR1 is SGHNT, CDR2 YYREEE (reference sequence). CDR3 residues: CASVGLGETQYF. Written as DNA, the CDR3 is TGTGCCAGCGTGGGACTAGGGGAGACCCAGTACTTC.

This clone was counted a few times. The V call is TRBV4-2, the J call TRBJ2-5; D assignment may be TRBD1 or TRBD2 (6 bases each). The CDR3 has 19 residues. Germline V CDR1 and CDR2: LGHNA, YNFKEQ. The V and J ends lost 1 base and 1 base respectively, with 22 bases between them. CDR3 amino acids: CASSQALIQGRGSQETQYF. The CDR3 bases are TGTGCCAGCAGCCAAGCACTTATTCAGGGGCGGGGCTCCCAAGAGACCCAGTACTTC.

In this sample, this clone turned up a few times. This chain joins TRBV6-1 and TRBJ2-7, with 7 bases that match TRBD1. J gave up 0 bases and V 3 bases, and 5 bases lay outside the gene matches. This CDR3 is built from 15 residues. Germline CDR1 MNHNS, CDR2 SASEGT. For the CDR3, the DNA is TGTGCCAGCAGTGATGGGGCAGGGGGCTCCTACGAGCAGTACTTC. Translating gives CASSDGAGGSYEQYF.

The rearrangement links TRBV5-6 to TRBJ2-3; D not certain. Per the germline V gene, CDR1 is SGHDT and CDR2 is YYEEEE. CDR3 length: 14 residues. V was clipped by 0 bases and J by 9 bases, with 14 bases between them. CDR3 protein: CASSLVAVPLTQYF. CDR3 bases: TGTGCCAGCAGCTTGGTCGCGGTCCCCCTCACGCAGTATTTT.

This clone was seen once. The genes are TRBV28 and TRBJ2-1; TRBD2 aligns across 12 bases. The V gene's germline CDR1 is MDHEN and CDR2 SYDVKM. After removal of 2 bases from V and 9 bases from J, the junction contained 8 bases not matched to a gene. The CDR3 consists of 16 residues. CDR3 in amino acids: CASSLQVTSGRSEQFF. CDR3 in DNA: TGTGCCAGCAGTTTACAGGTGACTAGCGGGAGAAGTGAGCAGTTCTTC.

Here the CDR3 DNA reads TGTGCCACCAGTCGAGGAGTGGGACTAGCGGCCGAGCAGTACTTC. Encoded protein: CATSRGVGLAAEQYF. This chain links TRBV15 with TRBJ2-7, with 11 bases lining up with TRBD2. V dropped 6 bases and J dropped 6; count of bases not matched to a gene: 10. Germline loops: CDR1 LNHNV, CDR2 YYDKDF (reference sequence). The CDR3 spans 15 residues.

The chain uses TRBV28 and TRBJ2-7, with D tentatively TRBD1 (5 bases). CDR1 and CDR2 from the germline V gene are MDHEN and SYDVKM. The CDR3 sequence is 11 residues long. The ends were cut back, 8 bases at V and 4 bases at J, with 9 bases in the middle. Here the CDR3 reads CASGHRYEQYF. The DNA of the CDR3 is TGTGCCAGCGGCCACAGGTACGAGCAGTACTTC.

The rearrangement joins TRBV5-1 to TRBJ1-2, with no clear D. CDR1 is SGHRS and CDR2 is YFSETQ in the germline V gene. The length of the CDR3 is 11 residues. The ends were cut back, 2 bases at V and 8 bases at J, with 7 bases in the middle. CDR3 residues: CASSFLGGYTF. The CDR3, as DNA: TGCGCCAGCAGCTTTTTGGGAGGCTACACCTTC.

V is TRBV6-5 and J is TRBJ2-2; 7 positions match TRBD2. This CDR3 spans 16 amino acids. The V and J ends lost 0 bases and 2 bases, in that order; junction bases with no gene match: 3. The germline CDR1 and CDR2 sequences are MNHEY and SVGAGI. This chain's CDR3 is CASSYSRDYNTGELFF. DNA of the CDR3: TGTGCCAGCAGTTACTCCCGGGACTACAACACCGGGGAGCTGTTTTTT.

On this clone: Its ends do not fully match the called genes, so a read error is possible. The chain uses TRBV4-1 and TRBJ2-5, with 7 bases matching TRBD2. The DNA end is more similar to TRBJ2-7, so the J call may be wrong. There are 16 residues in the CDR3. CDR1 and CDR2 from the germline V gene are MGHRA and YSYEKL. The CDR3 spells CASSLLAGVGVGEQYF. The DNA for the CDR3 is TGTGCCAGCAGCTTACTTGCGGGAGTAGGGGTGGGCGAGCAGTACTTC.

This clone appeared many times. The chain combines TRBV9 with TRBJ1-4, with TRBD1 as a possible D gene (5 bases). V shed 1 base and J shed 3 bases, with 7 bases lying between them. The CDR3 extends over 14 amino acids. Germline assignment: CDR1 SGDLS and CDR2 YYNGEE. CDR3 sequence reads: CASSVSGSNEKLFF. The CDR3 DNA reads TGTGCCAGCAGCGTATCAGGGTCTAATGAAAAACTGTTTTTT.

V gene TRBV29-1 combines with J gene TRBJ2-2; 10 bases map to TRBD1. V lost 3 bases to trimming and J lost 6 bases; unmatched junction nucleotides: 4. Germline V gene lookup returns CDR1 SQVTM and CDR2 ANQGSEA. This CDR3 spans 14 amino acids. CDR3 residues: CSVEGDRGPGELFF. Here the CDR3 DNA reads TGCAGCGTTGAGGGGGACAGGGGTCCCGGGGAGCTGTTTTTT.

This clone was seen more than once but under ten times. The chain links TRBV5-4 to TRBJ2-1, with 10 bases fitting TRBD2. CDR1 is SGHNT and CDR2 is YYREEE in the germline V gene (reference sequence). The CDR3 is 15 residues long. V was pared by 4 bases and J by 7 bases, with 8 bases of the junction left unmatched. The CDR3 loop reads CASSPLAGNENEQFF. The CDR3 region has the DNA TGTGCCAGCAGCCCACTAGCGGGAAATGAGAATGAGCAGTTCTTC.

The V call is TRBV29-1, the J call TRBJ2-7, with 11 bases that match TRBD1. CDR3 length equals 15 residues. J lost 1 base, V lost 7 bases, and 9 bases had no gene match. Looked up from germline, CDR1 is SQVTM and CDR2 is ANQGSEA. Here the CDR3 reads CSADAGTGGSYEQYF. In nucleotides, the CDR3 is TGCAGCGCCGATGCCGGGACAGGGGGGTCCTACGAGCAGTACTTC.

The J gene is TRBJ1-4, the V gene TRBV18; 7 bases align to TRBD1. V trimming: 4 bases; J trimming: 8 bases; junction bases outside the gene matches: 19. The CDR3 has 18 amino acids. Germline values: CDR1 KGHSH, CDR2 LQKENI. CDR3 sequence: CASSRRGQIAEGLEKLFF. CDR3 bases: TGTGCCAGCTCACGGAGGGGACAGATCGCGGAGGGGCTAGAAAAACTGTTTTTT.

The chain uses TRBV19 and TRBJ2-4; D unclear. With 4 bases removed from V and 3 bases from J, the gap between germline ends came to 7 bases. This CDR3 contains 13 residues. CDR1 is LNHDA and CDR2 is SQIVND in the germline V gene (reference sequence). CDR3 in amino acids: CASSRSLKNIQYF. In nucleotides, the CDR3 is TGTGCCAGTAGTAGATCACTCAAAAACATTCAGTACTTC.

CDR3 bases: TGTGCCAGCAGCTTAGGTCGAGCGGGAAAGTGGGAGACCCAGTACTTC. Residues: CASSLGRAGKWETQYF. This sequence joins TRBV11-2 and TRBJ2-5; 7 bases fit TRBD2. The CDR3 contains 16 residues. CDR1 and CDR2 from the germline V gene are SGHAT and FQNNGV. The V and J ends lost 1 base and 5 bases, in that order; junction bases with no gene match: 10. Full variable domain (remainder filled in from reference TRBV11-2 and TRBJ2-5): EAGVAQSPRYKIIEKRQSVAFWCNPISGHATLYWYQQILGQGPKLLIQFQNNGVVDDSQLPKDRFSAERLKGVDSTLKIQPAKLEDSAVYLCASSLGRAGKWETQYFGPGTRLLVL.

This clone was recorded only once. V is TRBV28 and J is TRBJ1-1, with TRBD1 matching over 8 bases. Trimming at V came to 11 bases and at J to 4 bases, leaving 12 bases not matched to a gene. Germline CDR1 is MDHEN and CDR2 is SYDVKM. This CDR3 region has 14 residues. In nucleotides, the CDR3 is TGTGCCGTTAACCCCCCAGGGGGCGGCACTGAAGCTTTCTTT. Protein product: CAVNPPGGGTEAFF.

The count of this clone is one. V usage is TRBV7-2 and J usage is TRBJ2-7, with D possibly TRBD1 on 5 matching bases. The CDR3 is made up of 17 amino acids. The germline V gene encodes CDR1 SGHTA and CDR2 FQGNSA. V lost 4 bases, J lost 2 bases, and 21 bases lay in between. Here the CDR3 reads CASSSLYRQGSPYEQYF. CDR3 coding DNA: TGTGCCAGCAGCTCCCTGTACCGGCAGGGTAGCCCCTACGAGCAGTACTTC.